A selection of T cell receptor beta chains follows, all from one sample in a study of blood T cell repertoires in COVID-19. Generated by immunoSEQ multiplex PCR, the TCRdb table keeps only in-frame clones and is missing some. The sample carries roughly 240,000 clones, 65% to 90% recorded once. Material: peripheral blood. Source of these receptors: a man aged 50 or older with COVID-19, enrolled during active disease. CDR3s include the opening cysteine and the closing phenylalanine or tryptophan. Each record gives: V gene, clone size, D gene, J gene, CDR3 protein, CDR3 DNA. D genes are given only for firm matches. Some rows have no size entry. The others give once, few or many, or a class for an expanded clone.

v_gene: TRBV7-4
abundance: once
d_gene: TRBD2
j_gene: TRBJ2-5
CDR3aa: CASSFPTSGCQETQYF
CDR3nt: TGTGCCAGCAGCTTCCCGACTAGCGGGTGCCAAGAGACCCAGTACTTC

v_gene: TRBV6-5
abundance: .
d_gene: .
j_gene: TRBJ1-1
CDR3aa: CASRRLRGTEAFF
CDR3nt: TGTGCCAGCAGACGCCTCAGGGGCACTGAAGCTTTCTTT

v_gene: TRBV5-1
abundance: .
d_gene: TRBD2
j_gene: TRBJ2-2
CDR3aa: CASKLAGGPTGELFF
CDR3nt: TGCGCCAGCAAACTAGCGGGGGGGCCCACCGGGGAGCTGTTTTTT

v_gene: TRBV12-3/TRBV12-4
abundance: .
d_gene: TRBD1
j_gene: TRBJ1-1
CDR3aa: CASSLGRGAEAFF
CDR3nt: TGTGCCAGCAGTTTGGGCAGGGGGGCTGAAGCTTTCTTT

v_gene: TRBV11-2
abundance: .
d_gene: .
j_gene: TRBJ2-5
CDR3aa: CASSLGRGLQETQYF
CDR3nt: TGTGCCAGCAGCTTAGGGCGGGGCCTCCAAGAGACCCAGTACTTC

v_gene: TRBV5-1
abundance: .
d_gene: .
j_gene: TRBJ1-5
CDR3aa: CASSTTGGSGQPQHF
CDR3nt: TGCGCCAGCAGCACGACGGGCGGGTCTGGTCAGCCCCAGCATTTT

v_gene: TRBV24-1
abundance: once
d_gene: .
j_gene: TRBJ2-1
CDR3aa: CATSGERDEQFF
CDR3nt: TGTGCCACCAGTGGCGAGCGGGATGAGCAGTTCTTC

v_gene: TRBV19
abundance: .
d_gene: .
j_gene: TRBJ2-5
CDR3aa: CASSMGTGGIRETQYF
CDR3nt: TGTGCCAGTAGTATGGGCACTGGAGGGATTCGGGAGACCCAGTACTTC

v_gene: TRBV4-2
abundance: .
d_gene: .
j_gene: TRBJ2-5
CDR3aa: CASSQDPIQETQYF
CDR3nt: TGTGCCAGCAGCCAAGATCCCATCCAAGAGACCCAGTACTTC

v_gene: TRBV20-1
abundance: once
d_gene: .
j_gene: TRBJ1-2
CDR3aa: CSAEGNYGYTF
CDR3nt: TGCAGTGCGGAGGGTAACTATGGCTACACCTTC

v_gene: TRBV5-1
abundance: .
d_gene: TRBD1
j_gene: TRBJ1-1
CDR3aa: CASSTSGGGTEAFF
CDR3nt: TGCGCCAGCAGCACCTCAGGGGGCGGCACTGAAGCTTTCTTT

v_gene: TRBV11-2
abundance: few
d_gene: .
j_gene: TRBJ1-2
CDR3aa: CASSKELGQTYGYTF
CDR3nt: TGTGCCAGCAGCAAGGAGTTAGGACAAACCTATGGCTACACCTTC

v_gene: TRBV7-9
abundance: .
d_gene: .
j_gene: TRBJ1-2
CDR3aa: CASTVRDTTDYGYTF
CDR3nt: TGTGCCAGCACCGTCCGGGACACCACGGACTATGGCTACACCTTC

v_gene: TRBV3-1/TRBV3-2
abundance: .
d_gene: TRBD1
j_gene: TRBJ2-7
CDR3aa: CASSQMGQTSYEQYF
CDR3nt: TGTGCCAGCAGCCAAATGGGACAGACTTCTTACGAGCAGTACTTC

v_gene: TRBV7-3
abundance: .
d_gene: .
j_gene: TRBJ2-3
CDR3aa: CASSAQGSGDTQYF
CDR3nt: TGTGCCAGCAGCGCACAGGGTAGTGGGGATACGCAGTATTTT

v_gene: TRBV9
abundance: .
d_gene: TRBD1
j_gene: TRBJ1-3
CDR3aa: CASSVMGDSISSGNTIYF
CDR3nt: TGTGCCAGCAGCGTAATGGGGGACAGTATCTCCTCTGGAAACACCATATATTTT

v_gene: TRBV5-1
abundance: .
d_gene: TRBD1
j_gene: TRBJ2-7
CDR3aa: CASSPNTGANYEQYF
CDR3nt: TGCGCCAGCAGCCCTAACACAGGGGCCAACTACGAGCAGTACTTC

v_gene: TRBV12-3/TRBV12-4
abundance: few
d_gene: .
j_gene: TRBJ1-2
CDR3aa: CASSSNSYGYTF
CDR3nt: TGTGCCAGCAGTTCCAACAGCTATGGCTACACCTTC

v_gene: TRBV20-1
abundance: .
d_gene: .
j_gene: TRBJ2-1
CDR3aa: CSARTDNEQFF
CDR3nt: TGCAGTGCTAGAACGGACAATGAGCAGTTCTTC

v_gene: TRBV11-2
abundance: .
d_gene: .
j_gene: TRBJ2-1
CDR3aa: CASSLDPDSYNEQFF
CDR3nt: TGTGCCAGCAGCTTAGATCCGGACAGCTACAATGAGCAGTTCTTC

v_gene: TRBV5-4
abundance: few
d_gene: .
j_gene: TRBJ1-2
CDR3aa: CASSLATGGHYGYTF
CDR3nt: TGTGCCAGCAGCTTGGCGACAGGCGGCCACTATGGCTACACCTTC

v_gene: TRBV6-1
abundance: .
d_gene: .
j_gene: TRBJ1-6
CDR3aa: CASSEGRNSPLHF
CDR3nt: TGTGCCAGCAGTGAGGGCAGGAATTCACCCCTCCACTTT

v_gene: TRBV7-2
abundance: .
d_gene: .
j_gene: TRBJ2-3
CDR3aa: CASSSSQRLGLSTDTQYF
CDR3nt: TGTGCCAGCAGCTCTTCGCAACGACTAGGGCTAAGCACAGATACGCAGTATTTT

v_gene: TRBV5-4
abundance: .
d_gene: .
j_gene: TRBJ1-2
CDR3aa: CASSLNRERGYTF
CDR3nt: TGTGCCAGCAGCTTGAACAGGGAGCGTGGCTACACCTTC

v_gene: TRBV3-1/TRBV3-2
abundance: .
d_gene: TRBD2
j_gene: TRBJ2-3
CDR3aa: CASSQILPQASGHDTQYF
CDR3nt: TGTGCCAGCAGCCAAATCCTCCCGCAGGCTAGCGGGCATGATACGCAGTATTTT

v_gene: TRBV9
abundance: .
d_gene: TRBD1
j_gene: TRBJ1-5
CDR3aa: CASSKQGESNQPQHF
CDR3nt: TGTGCCAGCAGCAAACAGGGGGAAAGCAATCAGCCCCAGCATTTT

v_gene: TRBV24-1
abundance: .
d_gene: .
j_gene: TRBJ1-5
CDR3aa: CATSDPTYNQPQHF
CDR3nt: TGTGCCACCAGTGACCCAACCTACAATCAGCCCCAGCATTTT

v_gene: TRBV9
abundance: .
d_gene: .
j_gene: TRBJ2-5
CDR3aa: CASSVGVANQETQYF
CDR3nt: TGTGCCAGCAGCGTAGGTGTCGCTAACCAAGAGACCCAGTACTTC

v_gene: TRBV3-1/TRBV3-2
abundance: .
d_gene: .
j_gene: TRBJ2-7
CDR3aa: CASSQVQGWSKAYEQYF
CDR3nt: TGTGCCAGCAGCCAAGTCCAGGGATGGAGTAAAGCCTACGAGCAGTACTTC